This entry lists 17 T cell receptor beta chains sequenced from one sample in a study of identical twins. MiXCR was run by TCRdb on the 5' RACE reads, yielding one entry per CDR3 protein. The sample includes some 900,000 distinct CDR3 sequences, roughly 12% of them seen just once. This sample also appeared in a second study, on yellow fever vaccine responses in identical twins.

Sequencing was performed on PBMCs. Receptors were obtained from a woman under 30 in good health.

The gene calls are TRBV6-6 and TRBJ1-4; D gene unclear. In germline, CDR1 is MNHNY, CDR2 SVGAGI (reference sequence). V was shortened by 6 bases and J by 4 bases, with 6 bases between the two germline ends. The CDR3 covers 12 residues. The CDR3 sequence is CASSSFNEKLFF. DNA for the CDR3: TGTGCCAGCAGCAGCTTTAATGAAAAACTGTTTTTT.

The V and J genes are TRBV7-3 and TRBJ2-3; 8 bases are shared with TRBD2. The germline gives CDR1 SGHTA, CDR2 FQGTGA. The CDR3 is 15 amino acids. V was clipped by 4 bases and J by 2 bases; unmatched bases: 5. The CDR3 loop is CASSSPGGVTDTQYF. In DNA, the CDR3 is TGTGCCAGCAGCTCTCCGGGAGGGGTCACAGATACGCAGTATTTT. Complete variable domain (other parts from reference TRBV7-3 and TRBJ2-3): GAGVSQTPSNKVTEKGKYVELRCDPISGHTALYWYRQSLGQGPEFLIYFQGTGAADDSGLPNDRFFAVRPEGSVSTLKIQRTERGDSAVYLCASSSPGGVTDTQYFGPGTRLTVL.

This clonotype was counted between two and nine times. The chain joins TRBV7-3 to TRBJ2-3; D gene unclear. This CDR3 contains 13 residues. Germline V CDR1 and CDR2: SGHTA, FQGTGA. With 1 base removed from V and 8 bases from J, the gap between germline ends came to 10 bases. CDR3 protein: CASSLIELGTQYF. DNA for the CDR3: TGTGCCAGCAGCTTAATAGAGCTCGGTACGCAGTATTTT.

The CDR3 sequence is CASSQAHRQANNEKLFF. CDR3 nucleotides: TGTGCCAGCAGCCAAGCCCACCGACAGGCAAATAATGAAAAACTGTTTTTT. The chain joins TRBV14 to TRBJ1-4, with a tentative D call TRBD1 (6 bases). The CDR3 has 17 amino acids. Per germline, CDR1 SGHDN and CDR2 FVKESK. Trimming pared 1 base from V and 4 bases from J, leaving 16 bases between.

This clonotype has a handful of counts. The chain couples TRBV27 to TRBJ1-1, with D possibly TRBD1 on 5 matching bases. The germline V gene has CDR1 MNHEY and CDR2 SMNVEV (reference sequence). Between the trimmed V and J ends, which lost 7 bases and 5 bases, there was a span of 14 bases. This CDR3 has 13 amino acids. DNA for the CDR3: TGTGCCAGCATTGAAGGGGCAGGGACTGAAGCTTTCTTT. Protein sequence: CASIEGAGTEAFF.

This clonotype turned up a few times. The chain is built from TRBV7-9 and TRBJ2-7, with D tentatively TRBD2 (6 bases). The CDR3 contains 12 residues. The ends were cut back, 5 bases at V and 4 bases at J, with 9 bases in the middle. Per the germline V gene, CDR1 is SEHNR and CDR2 is FQNEAQ (reference sequence). The CDR3 reads CASSPGEYEQYV. The CDR3 DNA sequence: TGTGCCAGCAGCCCGGGGGAGTACGAGCAGTACGTC.

This clonotype was seen a handful of times. The V gene is TRBV2, the J gene TRBJ2-1; 9 nucleotides agree with TRBD1. J was trimmed by 4 bases and V by 4 bases; bases with no gene match: 5. The CDR3 runs 15 residues. CDR1 is SNHLY, CDR2 FYNNEI, per germline. CDR3 amino acids: CASSAGQGLYNEQFF. CDR3 nucleotides: TGTGCCAGCAGTGCGGGACAGGGACTTTACAATGAGCAGTTCTTC.

V gene TRBV11-3 combines with J gene TRBJ2-1; D unclear. Germline V gene lookup returns CDR1 SGHNT and CDR2 YENEEA. The CDR3 totals 15 residues. V lost 1 base and J lost 8, with 15 bases in between. DNA for the CDR3: TGTGCCAGCAGCTTAGGGCGGCGAACCCGCGATGAGCAGTTCTTC. Encoded protein: CASSLGRRTRDEQFF.

This clonotype was seen a few times. J is TRBJ2-3 and V is TRBV20-1, with D maybe TRBD2 (5 bases). The CDR3 spans 14 residues. Germline CDR1 is DFQATT and CDR2 is SNEGSKA (reference sequence). V was clipped by 3 bases and J by 6 bases, with 16 bases between them. This CDR3 reads CSASPMESGDTQYF. CDR3 coding DNA: TGCAGTGCTAGCCCCATGGAATCGGGGGATACGCAGTATTTT.

The chain is built from TRBV6-1 and TRBJ2-7, with D possibly TRBD2 on 6 matching bases. Germline V gene data show CDR1 as MNHNS and CDR2 as SASEGT. The CDR3 sequence is 15 residues long. V lost 5 bases and J 4 bases, leaving 18 bases between the germline ends. The CDR3 reads CASSREKGLPYEQYV. Written as DNA, the CDR3 is TGTGCCAGCAGTCGCGAGAAGGGACTCCCGTACGAGCAGTACGTC.

This clonotype was detected a few times. V gene TRBV15 combines with J gene TRBJ2-1; 9 positions match TRBD2. Trimming removed 5 bases from V and 6 bases from J; junction bases left unmatched: 11. The CDR3 totals 16 residues. Germline V gene sequence: CDR1 LNHNV, CDR2 YYDKDF (reference sequence). CDR3 in amino acids: CATSGGTSLFSNEQFF. The CDR3 DNA sequence: TGTGCCACCAGCGGGGGGACTAGCCTGTTCTCCAATGAGCAGTTCTTC.

The CDR3, as DNA: TGTGCCAGCAGCACGGGACCGACGTCAGCGGAGACCCAGTACTTC. It codes for CASSTGPTSAETQYF. The rearrangement uses TRBV7-3 and TRBJ2-5; tentatively, D is TRBD1 or TRBD2 (5 bases each). The V and J ends lost 5 bases and 5 bases respectively, with 18 bases between them. This CDR3 comprises 15 residues. The germline gives CDR1 SGHTA, CDR2 FQGTGA.

This clonotype has just a few counts. One end of the junction fails to match germline, which may point to a read error. The chain couples TRBV2 to TRBJ2-3, with no clear D. CDR1 and CDR2 from the germline V gene are SNHLY and FYNNEI. This CDR3 has 14 residues. CDR3 coding DNA: TGTGCCACCAGTTGGCAGGCGCTAACAGATACGCAGTATTTT. Its protein product is CATSWQALTDTQYF.

This clonotype has a count of ten or more. The V gene is TRBV5-1, the J gene TRBJ2-3; D unclear. The CDR3 spans 13 residues. The germline V gene has CDR1 SGHRS and CDR2 YFSETQ. V was cut by 0 bases and J by 6 bases, with 8 bases left in between. CDR3 bases: TGCGCCAGCAGCTTGGAAACCCCGGATACGCAGTATTTT. Translation: CASSLETPDTQYF.

The rearrangement links TRBV29-1 to TRBJ2-1; TRBD2 aligns across 8 bases. This CDR3 is 14 amino acids long. V shed 6 bases, J shed 2 bases, and the junction held 6 bases outside the gene matches. Per germline, CDR1 SQVTM and CDR2 ANQGSEA. CDR3 loop: CSVFLAGTYNEQFF. Written as DNA, the CDR3 is TGCAGCGTCTTTCTAGCGGGCACCTACAATGAGCAGTTCTTC.

The chain employs TRBV20-1 and TRBJ2-1; TRBD2 is a possible D gene (5 bases). CDR3 length: 10 amino acids. Between the trimmed V and J ends, which lost 3 bases and 11 bases, there was a span of 8 bases. Germline V gene sequence: CDR1 DFQATT, CDR2 SNEGSKA (reference sequence). This chain's CDR3 is CSASGNKQFF. The CDR3 nucleotides read TGCAGTGCTAGCGGGAACAAGCAGTTCTTC.

The chain is built from TRBV12-3 or TRBV12-4 and TRBJ2-5; D is tentatively TRBD1 or TRBD2 (6 bases each). This CDR3 spans 14 amino acids. V lost 1 base, J lost 7 bases, and 13 bases lay in between. The CDR3 loop reads CASSLGGAVGTQYF. The DNA of the CDR3 is TGTGCCAGCAGTTTAGGGGGGGCGGTGGGGACCCAGTACTTC.